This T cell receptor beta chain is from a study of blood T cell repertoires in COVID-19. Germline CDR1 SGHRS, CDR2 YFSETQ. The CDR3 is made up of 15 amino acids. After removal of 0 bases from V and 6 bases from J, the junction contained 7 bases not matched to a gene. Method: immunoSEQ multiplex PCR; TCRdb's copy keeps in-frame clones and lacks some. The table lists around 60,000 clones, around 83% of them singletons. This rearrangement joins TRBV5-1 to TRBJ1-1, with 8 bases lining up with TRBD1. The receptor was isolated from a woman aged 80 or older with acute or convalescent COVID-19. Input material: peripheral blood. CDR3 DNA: TGCGCCAGCAGCTTGGCTACAGGGGGGGTCGCTGAAGCTTTCTTT. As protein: CASSLATGGVAEAFF.